Each of the 18 T cell receptor beta chains below was sequenced from the same sample in a study of lung T cells in sarcoidosis with Löfgren's syndrome. TCRdb independently ran MiXCR on the reads; one entry per CDR3 protein. Among under 25,000 distinct CDR3 sequences listed, about 21% were seen once. The sequencing sample was made of CD4+ T cells from bronchoalveolar lavage. Every receptor here comes from a human donor with sarcoidosis (Löfgren's syndrome or another form), or a control subject (not recorded which).

Ten or more counts support this clonotype. The rearrangement links TRBV7-2 to TRBJ2-7; D unclear. The CDR3 runs to 13 residues. V gave up 2 bases and J gave up 2 bases, with 7 bases separating them. Germline CDR1 is SGHTA and CDR2 is FQGNSA. This CDR3 reads CASSLIVTYEQYF. Here the CDR3 DNA reads TGTGCCAGCAGCTTAATAGTAACCTACGAGCAGTACTTC.

The J gene is TRBJ1-5, the V gene TRBV6-6, with D possibly matching TRBD1 (6 bases). V dropped 3 bases and J dropped 5 bases, with 11 bases sitting between them. The CDR3 consists of 14 residues. CDR1 MNHNY and CDR2 SVGAGI come from the germline V gene (reference sequence). The CDR3 DNA reads TGTGCCAGCAGTTATAGGGGGGACGATCAGCCCCAGCATTTT. Its protein product is CASSYRGDDQPQHF.

This chain joins TRBV4-1 and TRBJ1-2, with D hard to call. The V gene lost 0 bases and the J gene lost 7 bases, with 18 bases spanning the gap. The germline V gene has CDR1 MGHRA and CDR2 YSYEKL. CDR3 size: 16 residues. The CDR3 coding sequence is TGCGCCAGCAGCCAAGATCTCCTCCGCGACCTGGGTGGCTACACCTTC. This encodes CASSQDLLRDLGGYTF.

Of note for this clonotype: Just one base apart from a much larger clone, this may be a read error. Lacking the conserved final phenylalanine or tryptophan, this CDR3 likely reflects a read error. The chain is built from TRBV11-3 and TRBJ1-5, with TRBD1 matching over 9 bases. This CDR3 is built from 16 residues. Germline values: CDR1 SGHNT, CDR2 YENEEA. Trimming cost V 0 bases and J 6 bases; bases outside gene matches: 6. The CDR3, as DNA: TGTGCCAGCAGCTTAGATAAGGGACAGGGATCTCAGCCCCAGCATCTT. Protein sequence: CASSLDKGQGSQPQHL.

This clonotype was seen ten or more times. The CDR3 nucleotides read TGTGCCAGCAGTTCCCCTATTGGGAGCATCGATGAGCAGTTCTTC. It codes for CASSSPIGSIDEQFF. J is TRBJ2-1 and V is TRBV12-3 or TRBV12-4, with a weak D call TRBD2 (5 bases). CDR3 size: 15 residues. V lost 4 bases and J lost 8, with 18 bases in between.

In this sample, this clonotype turned up a few times. The rearrangement uses TRBV18 and TRBJ2-7; 8 nucleotides match TRBD1. The V gene end was trimmed by 6 bases and the J gene end by 0 bases; junction bases not matched to a gene: 4. The CDR3 covers 14 residues. CDR1 is KGHSH, CDR2 LQKENI, per germline. The CDR3 loop reads CASSPGQGSYEQYF. The CDR3 DNA is TGTGCCAGCTCCCCCGGACAGGGCTCCTACGAGCAGTACTTC.

This clonotype was recorded many times. The chain combines TRBV28 with TRBJ2-7, with TRBD1 matching over 7 bases. With V trimmed by 2 bases and J by 3 bases, 4 bases remained unmatched. CDR3 size: 14 residues. From germline, CDR1 is MDHEN and CDR2 SYDVKM. CDR3 bases: TGTGCCAGCAGTTTAGTCCAGGGGGACTACGAGCAGTACTTC. Translation: CASSLVQGDYEQYF.

A word on this clonotype: A much more abundant neighbour one base away suggests this may be a read error. The chain carries TRBV20-1 and TRBJ1-6, with no clear D. The CDR3 runs 16 residues. The germline V gene encodes CDR1 DFQATT and CDR2 SNEGSKA (reference sequence). The DNA for the CDR3 is TGCAGTGCTAGTACCGGGATAGCACGGATCAATTCACCCCTCCGCTTT. It yields the protein CSASTGIARINSPLRF.

This clonotype is categorized as medium-sized. The gene calls are TRBV6-1 and TRBJ2-1, with D possibly being TRBD2 (5 bases). The CDR3 loop spans 12 amino acids. V dropped 10 bases and J dropped 3 bases, with 10 bases sitting between them. Germline V CDR1 and CDR2: MNHNS, SASEGT. This CDR3 reads CANKDYYNEQFF. CDR3 coding DNA: TGTGCCAACAAAGACTACTACAATGAGCAGTTCTTC.

By proportion, this clonotype is medium-sized. The gene calls are TRBV20-1 and TRBJ1-2, with D possibly matching TRBD1 (5 bases). Germline-derived CDR1 and CDR2 are DFQATT and SNEGSKA (reference sequence). V was trimmed by 2 bases and J by 5 bases, leaving 15 bases between them. The CDR3 sequence is 14 residues long. The CDR3 bases are TGCAGTGCTAGATCCGGGACCGAGTTTTATGGCTACACCTTC. This gives the protein CSARSGTEFYGYTF.

This clonotype has just a few counts. The chain combines TRBV29-1 with TRBJ2-1, with TRBD1 matching 7 bases. Per the germline V gene, CDR1 is SQVTM and CDR2 is ANQGSEA. The CDR3 totals 13 residues. V lost 6 bases and J lost 4; bases outside the gene matches: 6. Written as DNA, the CDR3 is TGCAGCGTCCACAGGGGTGGGTACAATGAGCAGTTCTTC. Translation gives CSVHRGGYNEQFF.

There are a few counts of this clonotype. The chain recombines TRBV5-4 with TRBJ2-3; D gene unclear. Per the germline V gene, CDR1 is SGHNT and CDR2 is YYREEE (reference sequence). This CDR3 is 15 amino acids long. V dropped 1 base and J dropped 0 bases, with 9 bases sitting between them. The CDR3 region is CASSLRSESTDTQYF. DNA for the CDR3: TGTGCCAGCAGCTTGCGGTCGGAGAGCACAGATACGCAGTATTTT.

The chain employs TRBV20-1 and TRBJ2-3; TRBD2 matches at 11 bases. The CDR3 contains 16 residues. Germline-derived CDR1 and CDR2 are DFQATT and SNEGSKA (reference sequence). With 0 bases clipped from V and 7 bases from J, the junction kept 9 bases outside the gene matches. DNA of the CDR3: TGCAGTGCTAGAGAAGATAGCGGGAGGGCCATAAATACGCAGTATTTT. Its translation is CSAREDSGRAINTQYF.

This clonotype was detected many times. The chain joins TRBV20-1 to TRBJ1-2; D call uncertain. The CDR3 spans 10 residues. V gave up 5 bases and J gave up 6 bases, with 7 bases separating them. Germline V CDR1 and CDR2: DFQATT, SNEGSKA (reference sequence). In DNA form, the CDR3 reads TGCAGTGCTCGCCCCGATGGCTACACCTTC. It is translated as CSARPDGYTF.

This clonotype is medium-sized within its sample. The CDR3: CASSRGTSGSYEQYF. CDR3 bases: TGTGCCAGCAGTAGAGGGACTAGCGGTAGCTACGAGCAGTACTTC. J is TRBJ2-7 and V is TRBV6-2 or TRBV6-3, with 11 bases aligning to TRBD2. The CDR3 spans 15 residues. The V and J ends lost 5 bases and 3 bases, in that order; junction bases with no gene match: 6. Germline-derived CDR1 and CDR2 are MNHEY and SVGEGT.

In the case of this clonotype: A single base separates this from a much larger clone, so it may be a read error. V gene TRBV20-1 combines with J gene TRBJ2-1; perhaps TRBD1 as D (5 bases). Germline V gives CDR1 DFQATT, CDR2 SNEGSKA (reference sequence). Between the trimmed V and J ends, which lost 5 bases and 0 bases, there was a span of 11 bases. The CDR3 sequence is 14 residues long. The CDR3 here is CSAEDIISYNEQFF. CDR3 DNA sequence: TGCAGTGCTGAGGACATTATCTCCTACAATGAGCAGTTCTTC.

This clonotype is labeled medium-sized. The V and J genes are TRBV24-1 and TRBJ2-6; D might be TRBD2 (6 bases). V lost 4 bases, J lost 4 bases, and 13 bases lay in between. The germline gives CDR1 KGHDR, CDR2 SFDVKD. The CDR3 is 16 amino acids. CDR3 sequence reads: CATSDPGRSGANVLTF. Here the CDR3 DNA reads TGTGCCACCAGTGACCCAGGGAGGTCCGGGGCCAACGTCCTGACTTTC.

This clonotype is medium-sized in the sample. This sequence joins TRBV20-1 and TRBJ1-2; D perhaps matches TRBD1 (6 bases). V was cut by 2 bases and J by 5 bases, with 9 bases left in between. The germline V gene has CDR1 DFQATT and CDR2 SNEGSKA (reference sequence). The CDR3 is 12 residues long. CDR3: CSARNREYGYTF. The CDR3 DNA reads as TGCAGTGCTAGAAACAGGGAGTATGGCTACACCTTC.